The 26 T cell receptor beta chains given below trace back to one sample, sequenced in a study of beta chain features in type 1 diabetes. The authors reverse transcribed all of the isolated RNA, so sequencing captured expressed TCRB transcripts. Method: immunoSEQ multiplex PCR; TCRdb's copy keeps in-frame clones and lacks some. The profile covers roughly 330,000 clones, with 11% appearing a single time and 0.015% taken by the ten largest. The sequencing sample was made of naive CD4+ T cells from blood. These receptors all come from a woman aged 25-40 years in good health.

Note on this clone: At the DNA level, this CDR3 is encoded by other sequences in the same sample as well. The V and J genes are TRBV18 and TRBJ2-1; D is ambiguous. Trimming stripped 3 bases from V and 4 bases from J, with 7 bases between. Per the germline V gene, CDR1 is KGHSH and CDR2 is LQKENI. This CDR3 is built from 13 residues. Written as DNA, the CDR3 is TGTGCCAGCTCACCCCCCGGTTACAATGAGCAGTTCTTC. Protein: CASSPPGYNEQFF.

The CDR3 loop is CASSRGGGSNQPQHF. The CDR3 nucleotides are TGTGCCAGCAGCCGCGGGGGGGGGAGCAATCAGCCCCAGCATTTT. The chain links TRBV9 to TRBJ1-5, with D possibly being TRBD1 (5 bases). The CDR3 runs 15 residues. Germline values: CDR1 SGDLS, CDR2 YYNGEE. V shed 4 bases and J shed 1 base, with 12 bases lying between them. Using reference TRBV9 and TRBJ1-5 for the parts outside the CDR3, the full variable domain is DSGVTQTPKHLITATGQRVTLRCSPRSGDLSVYWYQQSLDQGLQFLIQYYNGEERAKGNILERFSAQQFPDLHSELNLSSLELGDSALYFCASSRGGGSNQPQHFGDGTRLSIL.

The CDR3 DNA is TGTGCCAGCAGCCAAGAAGAAGACTACTGGGCGGGAGGAACCCCCCTCGAGCAGTACTTC. Its translation: CASSQEEDYWAGGTPLEQYF. The V call is TRBV4-2, the J call TRBJ2-7, with 8 bases aligning to TRBD2. Germline trimming cut 0 bases from V and 6 bases from J; bases unmatched to any gene: 22. Germline V gives CDR1 LGHNA, CDR2 YNFKEQ. This CDR3 is built from 20 residues.

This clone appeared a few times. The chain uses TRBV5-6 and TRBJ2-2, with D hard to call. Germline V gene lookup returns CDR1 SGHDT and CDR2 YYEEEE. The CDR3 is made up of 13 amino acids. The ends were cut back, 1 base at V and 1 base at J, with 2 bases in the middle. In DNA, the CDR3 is TGTGCCAGCAGCTTGCGGAACACCGGGGAGCTGTTTTTT. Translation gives CASSLRNTGELFF.

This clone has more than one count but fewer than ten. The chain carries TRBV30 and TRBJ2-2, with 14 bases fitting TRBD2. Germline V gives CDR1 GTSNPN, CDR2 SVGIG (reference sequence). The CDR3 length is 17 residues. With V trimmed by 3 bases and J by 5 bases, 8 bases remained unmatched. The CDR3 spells CAWRGTSGRKVTGELFF. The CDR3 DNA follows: TGTGCCTGGAGGGGGACTAGCGGGAGAAAAGTTACCGGGGAGCTGTTTTTT.

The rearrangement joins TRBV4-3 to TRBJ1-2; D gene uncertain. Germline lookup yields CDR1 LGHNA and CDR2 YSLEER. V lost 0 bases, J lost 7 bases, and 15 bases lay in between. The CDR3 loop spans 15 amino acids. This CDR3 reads CASSQDLGLEGGYTF. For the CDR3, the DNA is TGCGCCAGCAGCCAAGACTTGGGTTTGGAGGGTGGCTACACCTTC.

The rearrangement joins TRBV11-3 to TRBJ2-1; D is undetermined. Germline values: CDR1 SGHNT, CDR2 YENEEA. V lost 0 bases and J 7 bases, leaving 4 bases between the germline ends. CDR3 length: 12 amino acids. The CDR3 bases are TGTGCCAGCAGCTTAGACCGGAATGAGCAGTTCTTC. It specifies CASSLDRNEQFF.

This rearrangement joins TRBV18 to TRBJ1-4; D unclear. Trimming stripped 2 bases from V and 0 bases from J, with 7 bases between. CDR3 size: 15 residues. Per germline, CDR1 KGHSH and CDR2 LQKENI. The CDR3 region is CASSPDAATNEKLFF. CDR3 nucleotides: TGTGCCAGCTCACCAGATGCGGCAACTAATGAAAAACTGTTTTTT.

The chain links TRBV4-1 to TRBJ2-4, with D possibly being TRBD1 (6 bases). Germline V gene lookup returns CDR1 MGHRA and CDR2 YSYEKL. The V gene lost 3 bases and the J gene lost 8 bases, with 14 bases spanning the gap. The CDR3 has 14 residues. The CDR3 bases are TGCGCCAGCAGCCACAAGACAGAGGGGGACATTCAGTACTTC. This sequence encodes CASSHKTEGDIQYF.

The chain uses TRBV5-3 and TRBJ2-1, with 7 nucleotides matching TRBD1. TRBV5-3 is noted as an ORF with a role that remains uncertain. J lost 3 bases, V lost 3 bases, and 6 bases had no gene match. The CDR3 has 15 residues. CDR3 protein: CARSSHRGIYNEQFF. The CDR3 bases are TGTGCCAGAAGCTCCCACAGGGGAATCTACAATGAGCAGTTCTTC.

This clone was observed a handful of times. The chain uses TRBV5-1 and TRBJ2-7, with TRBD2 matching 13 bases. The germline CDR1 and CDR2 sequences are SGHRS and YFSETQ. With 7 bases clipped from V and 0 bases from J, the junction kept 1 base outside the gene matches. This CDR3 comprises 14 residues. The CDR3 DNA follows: TGCGCCAGCGGGACTAGCGGGATCTCCTACGAGCAGTACTTC. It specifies CASGTSGISYEQYF.

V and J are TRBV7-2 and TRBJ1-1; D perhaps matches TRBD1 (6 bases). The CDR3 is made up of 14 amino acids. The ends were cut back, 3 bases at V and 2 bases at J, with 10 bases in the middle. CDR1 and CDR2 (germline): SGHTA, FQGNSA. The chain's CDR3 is CASSFGGGNTEAFF. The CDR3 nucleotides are TGTGCCAGCAGCTTTGGGGGGGGCAACACTGAAGCTTTCTTT. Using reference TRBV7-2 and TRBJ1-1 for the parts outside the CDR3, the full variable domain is GAGVSQSPSNKVTEKGKDVELRCDPISGHTALYWYRQSLGQGLEFLIYFQGNSAPDKSGLPSDRFSAERTGGSVSTLTIQRTQQEDSAVYLCASSFGGGNTEAFFGQGTRLTVV.

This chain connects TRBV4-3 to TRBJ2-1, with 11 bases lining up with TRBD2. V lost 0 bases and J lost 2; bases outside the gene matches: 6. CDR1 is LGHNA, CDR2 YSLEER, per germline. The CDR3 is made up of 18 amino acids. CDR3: CASSQETSGKAPYNEQFF. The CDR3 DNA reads TGCGCCAGCAGCCAAGAGACTAGCGGGAAGGCGCCCTACAATGAGCAGTTCTTC.

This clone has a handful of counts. The CDR3 nucleotides read TGTGCCAGCAGCTCAGCAGGGTCCATGGCTGAAGCTTTCTTT. As protein: CASSSAGSMAEAFF. The chain combines TRBV28 with TRBJ1-1, with D possibly being TRBD1 (5 bases). There are 14 residues in the CDR3. Trimming removed 6 bases from V and 6 bases from J, with 17 bases in between. CDR1 is MDHEN and CDR2 is SYDVKM in the germline V gene.

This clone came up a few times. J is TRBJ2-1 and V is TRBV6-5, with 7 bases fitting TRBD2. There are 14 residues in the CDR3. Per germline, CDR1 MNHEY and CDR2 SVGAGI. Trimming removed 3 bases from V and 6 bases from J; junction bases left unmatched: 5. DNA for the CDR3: TGTGCCAGCAGTTATAGAGCGGGATCCAATGAGCAGTTCTTC. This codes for CASSYRAGSNEQFF.

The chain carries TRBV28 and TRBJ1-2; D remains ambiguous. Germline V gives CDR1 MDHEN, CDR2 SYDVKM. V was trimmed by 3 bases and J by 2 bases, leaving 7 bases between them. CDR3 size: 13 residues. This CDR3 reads CASSLNRNYGYTF. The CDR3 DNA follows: TGTGCCAGCAGTTTGAACAGAAACTATGGCTACACCTTC.

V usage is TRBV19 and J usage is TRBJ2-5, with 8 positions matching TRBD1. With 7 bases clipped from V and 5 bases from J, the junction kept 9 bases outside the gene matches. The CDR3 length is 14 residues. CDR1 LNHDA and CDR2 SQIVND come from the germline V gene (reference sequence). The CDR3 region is CASISSQGAETQYF. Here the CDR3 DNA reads TGTGCCAGTATTTCGTCCCAGGGGGCCGAGACCCAGTACTTC.

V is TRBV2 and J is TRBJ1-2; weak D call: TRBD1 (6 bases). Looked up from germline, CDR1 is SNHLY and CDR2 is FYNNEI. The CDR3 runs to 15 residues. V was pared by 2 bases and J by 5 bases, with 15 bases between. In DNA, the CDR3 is TGTGCCAGCAGTGAACTGGGGGGGGCTTCGTATGGCTACACCTTC. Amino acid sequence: CASSELGGASYGYTF.

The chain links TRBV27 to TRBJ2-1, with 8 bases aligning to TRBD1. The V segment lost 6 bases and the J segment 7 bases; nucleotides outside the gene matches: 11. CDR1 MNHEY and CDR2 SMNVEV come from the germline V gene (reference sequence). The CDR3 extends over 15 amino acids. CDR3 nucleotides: TGTGCCAGCAGCCCTGACAGGGGTTTACGGAATGAGCAGTTCTTC. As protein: CASSPDRGLRNEQFF.

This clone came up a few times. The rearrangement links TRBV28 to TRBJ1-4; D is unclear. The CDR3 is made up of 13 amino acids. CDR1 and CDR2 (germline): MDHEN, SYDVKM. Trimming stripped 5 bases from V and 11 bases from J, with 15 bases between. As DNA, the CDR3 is TGTGCCAGCAGTGCCCCGCCCCGGTCCAAACTGTTTTTT. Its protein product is CASSAPPRSKLFF.

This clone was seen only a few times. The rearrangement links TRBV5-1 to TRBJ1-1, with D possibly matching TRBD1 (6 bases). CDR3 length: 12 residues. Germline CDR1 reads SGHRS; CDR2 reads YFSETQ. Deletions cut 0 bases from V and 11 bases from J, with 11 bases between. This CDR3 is CASSLEAGVAFF. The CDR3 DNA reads TGCGCCAGCAGCTTGGAGGCAGGGGTGGCTTTCTTT.

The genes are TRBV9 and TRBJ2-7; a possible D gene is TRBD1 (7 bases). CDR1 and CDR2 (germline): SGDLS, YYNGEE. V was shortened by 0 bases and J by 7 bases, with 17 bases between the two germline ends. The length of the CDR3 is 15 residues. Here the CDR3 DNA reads TGTGCCAGCAGCGTAGCCGCAGGGGGAGGAGGGGAGCAGTACTTC. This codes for CASSVAAGGGGEQYF.

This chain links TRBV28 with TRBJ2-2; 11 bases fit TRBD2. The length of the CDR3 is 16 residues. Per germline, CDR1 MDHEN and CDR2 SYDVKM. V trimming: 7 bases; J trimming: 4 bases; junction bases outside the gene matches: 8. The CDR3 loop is CASIRASGGLTGELFF. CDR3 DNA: TGTGCCAGCATTCGGGCTAGCGGGGGGCTCACCGGGGAGCTGTTTTTT.

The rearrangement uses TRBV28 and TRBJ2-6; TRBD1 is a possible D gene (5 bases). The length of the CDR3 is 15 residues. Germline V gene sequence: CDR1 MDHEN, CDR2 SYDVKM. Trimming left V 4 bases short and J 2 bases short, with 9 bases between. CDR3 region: CASSSAGTGANVLTF. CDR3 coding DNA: TGTGCCAGCAGTTCGGCAGGGACTGGGGCCAACGTCCTGACTTTC.

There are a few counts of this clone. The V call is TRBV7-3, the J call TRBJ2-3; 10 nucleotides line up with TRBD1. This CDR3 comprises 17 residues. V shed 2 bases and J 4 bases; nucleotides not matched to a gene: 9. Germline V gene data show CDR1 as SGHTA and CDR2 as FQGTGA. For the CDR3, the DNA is TGTGCCAGCAGCTTAGGGACAGGGGTTGAGGCGTCAGATACGCAGTATTTT. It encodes CASSLGTGVEASDTQYF.

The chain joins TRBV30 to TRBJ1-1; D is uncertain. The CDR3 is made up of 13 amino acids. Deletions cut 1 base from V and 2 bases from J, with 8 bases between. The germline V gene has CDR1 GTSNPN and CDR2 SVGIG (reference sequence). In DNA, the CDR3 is TGTGCCTGGAGTGGTCAGATTAACACTGAAGCTTTCTTT. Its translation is CAWSGQINTEAFF.